What follows are 28 T cell receptor beta chains derived from one specimen sequenced in a study of identifying expanded T cells in peripheral blood. Clones were sequenced by immunoSEQ multiplex PCR, and TCRdb holds only the in-frame ones, with some missing. The data show about 58,000 clones, approximately 89% seen once. Sequencing was performed on blood. The receptors were sampled from a person between 18 and 69 years old in good health.

This sequence joins TRBV7-2 and TRBJ2-1, with TRBD2 matching over 14 bases. Germline CDR1 is SGHTA and CDR2 is FQGNSA. The CDR3 totals 15 residues. With 5 bases clipped from V and 8 bases from J, the junction kept 5 bases outside the gene matches. CDR3 coding DNA: TGTGCCAGCAGCCCCGGACTAGCGGGGGGTGATGAGCAGTTCTTC. Its translation is CASSPGLAGGDEQFF.

The chain links TRBV5-1 to TRBJ2-5; tentatively, D is TRBD1 (7 bases). Deletions cut 9 bases from V and 2 bases from J, with 20 bases between. There are 15 residues in the CDR3. Germline CDR1 and CDR2: SGHRS and YFSETQ. The DNA of the CDR3 is TGCGCCACCGCAGGGGGTGTGGGACTGCAAGAGACCCAGTACTTC. As protein: CATAGGVGLQETQYF.

The chain couples TRBV9 to TRBJ2-2; D is ambiguous. The CDR3 is 15 amino acids. Trimming cost V 1 base and J 0 bases, with 7 bases left between them. Germline V gene lookup returns CDR1 SGDLS and CDR2 YYNGEE. The CDR3 coding sequence is TGTGCCAGCAGCGTAAGCCAGACGAACACCGGGGAGCTGTTTTTT. Translating it yields CASSVSQTNTGELFF.

The V call is TRBV6-1, the J call TRBJ1-1; no clear D gene. V lost 6 bases and J lost 6, with 11 bases in between. The CDR3 has 12 residues. Germline loops: CDR1 MNHNS, CDR2 SASEGT. The CDR3 DNA sequence: TGTGCCAGCAGGGAGGTACGGTCTGAAGCTTTCTTT. It codes for CASREVRSEAFF.

This chain uses TRBV27 with TRBJ2-5; the D gene is possibly TRBD1 (5 bases). The V end lost 6 bases, the J end lost 4 bases, and 12 bases lay between the germline ends. Germline CDR1 MNHEY, CDR2 SMNVEV (reference sequence). The CDR3 covers 13 residues. The CDR3 here is CASRRQGGETQYF. CDR3 nucleotide sequence: TGTGCCAGCAGACGCCAGGGCGGAGAGACCCAGTACTTC.

This sequence joins TRBV11-2 and TRBJ2-3; TRBD2 agrees at 11 bases. J lost 2 bases, V lost 6 bases, and 4 bases had no gene match. Germline CDR1 and CDR2: SGHAT and FQNNGV. The CDR3 has 15 residues. The CDR3 is CASRPTSGDTDTQYF. The DNA for the CDR3 is TGTGCCAGCAGACCGACTAGCGGGGACACAGATACGCAGTATTTT.

The chain recombines TRBV4-2 with TRBJ2-2; TRBD2 is a possible D gene (6 bases). Looked up from germline, CDR1 is LGHNA and CDR2 is YNFKEQ. Deletions cut 4 bases from V and 2 bases from J, with 11 bases between. This CDR3 contains 15 residues. CDR3 coding DNA: TGTGCCAGCAGCCGGTCCGGGACTAACACCGGGGAGCTGTTTTTT. Translated, it gives CASSRSGTNTGELFF.

The V call is TRBV29-1, the J call TRBJ2-5, with TRBD2 as a possible D gene (6 bases). Germline CDR1 is SQVTM and CDR2 is ANQGSEA. This CDR3 has 13 amino acids. Trimming stripped 6 bases from V and 1 base from J, with 12 bases between. This CDR3 reads CSVEEGSQETQYF. The CDR3 bases are TGCAGCGTCGAGGAGGGCAGCCAAGAGACCCAGTACTTC.

The rearrangement links TRBV20-1 to TRBJ2-5; D gene unclear. This CDR3 region has 11 residues. The germline CDR1 and CDR2 sequences are DFQATT and SNEGSKA (reference sequence). The germline V and J ends were trimmed by 7 bases and 1 base, with 7 bases remaining between them. CDR3 in DNA: TGCAGTGGACCGGTCCAAGAGACCCAGTACTTC. It translates to CSGPVQETQYF.

The genes are TRBV29-1 and TRBJ1-2; TRBD1 aligns across 11 bases. The CDR3 spans 15 residues. With 5 bases clipped from V and 8 bases from J, the junction kept 13 bases outside the gene matches. Per germline, CDR1 SQVTM and CDR2 ANQGSEA. The CDR3: CSVSGTGGPWGGYTF. CDR3 nucleotides: TGCAGCGTTTCCGGGACAGGGGGACCGTGGGGAGGCTACACCTTC.

The DNA of the CDR3 is TGTGCCAGCAGCTTAGAAGCTAACTATGGCTACACCTTC. It is translated as CASSLEANYGYTF. The chain links TRBV7-2 to TRBJ1-2, with unresolved D. This CDR3 region has 13 residues. Germline V lookup: CDR1 SGHTA, CDR2 FQGNSA. The V end was cut by 1 base, the J end by 0 bases, with 3 bases between.

This chain joins TRBV4-2 and TRBJ2-1, with 11 bases fitting TRBD2. Trimming at V came to 4 bases and at J to 8 bases, leaving 13 bases not matched to a gene. Per germline, CDR1 LGHNA and CDR2 YNFKEQ. This CDR3 spans 17 amino acids. The DNA of the CDR3 is TGTGCCAGCAGCCGGACGTCGGGGACTAGCGGAATCCATGAGCAGTTCTTC. Translation gives CASSRTSGTSGIHEQFF.

J is TRBJ1-6 and V is TRBV5-6, with D maybe TRBD1 (6 bases). Trimming cost V 2 bases and J 5 bases, with 11 bases left between them. Looked up from germline, CDR1 is SGHDT and CDR2 is YYEEEE. The CDR3 sequence is 15 residues long. The CDR3 spells CASSFQGRDNSPLHF. CDR3 bases: TGTGCCAGCAGCTTCCAGGGGCGGGATAATTCACCCCTCCACTTT.

The chain recombines TRBV6-1 with TRBJ2-1, with 10 bases identical to TRBD2. CDR1 is MNHNS and CDR2 is SASEGT in the germline V gene. This CDR3 has 14 residues. The ends lost 5 bases at V and 3 bases at J; junction bases unmatched: 1. Here the CDR3 reads CASSLAGGYNEQFF. Written as DNA, the CDR3 is TGTGCCAGCAGTTTAGCGGGGGGCTACAATGAGCAGTTCTTC.

The CDR3 spells CASSIKRGDQPQHF. CDR3 DNA: TGTGCCAGTAGTATTAAACGGGGCGATCAGCCCCAGCATTTT. The chain joins TRBV19 to TRBJ1-5, with D possibly matching TRBD1 (5 bases). The CDR3 is made up of 14 amino acids. The V end was cut by 3 bases, the J end by 5 bases, with 11 bases between. Per the germline V gene, CDR1 is LNHDA and CDR2 is SQIVND (reference sequence). The entire variable domain, with the rest obtained from reference TRBV19 and TRBJ1-5, is as follows: DGGITQSPKYLFRKEGQNVTLSCEQNLNHDAMYWYRQDPGQGLRLIYYSQIVNDFQKGDIAEGYSVSREKKESFPLTVTSAQKNPTAFYLCASSIKRGDQPQHFGDGTRLSIL.

The CDR3 sequence: CASSVGGDEKLFF. In DNA form, the CDR3 reads TGTGCCAGCAGCGTAGGGGGAGATGAAAAACTGTTTTTT. This chain connects TRBV9 to TRBJ1-4; the D is unclear. This CDR3 has 13 amino acids. Trimming stripped 0 bases from V and 6 bases from J, with 6 bases between. The germline V gene encodes CDR1 SGDLS and CDR2 YYNGEE.

The rearrangement uses TRBV6-5 and TRBJ2-2; unclear D gene. Trimming pared 6 bases from V and 2 bases from J, leaving 7 bases between. This CDR3 has 13 amino acids. The V gene's germline CDR1 is MNHEY and CDR2 SVGAGI. The CDR3 protein is CASRGTNTGELFF. The CDR3 coding sequence is TGTGCCAGCAGGGGCACCAACACCGGGGAGCTGTTTTTT.

The chain employs TRBV29-1 and TRBJ2-4; maybe TRBD1 (6 bases). Germline CDR1 SQVTM, CDR2 ANQGSEA. The CDR3 length is 13 residues. Trimming took 7 bases from V and 2 from J, leaving 12 bases between them. The DNA of the CDR3 is TGCAGCGCCCAAACAGGGTCCAAAAACATTCAGTACTTC. Translated: CSAQTGSKNIQYF. Full variable domain (rest looked up from reference TRBV29-1 and TRBJ2-4): SAVISQKPSRDICQRGTSLTIQCQVDSQVTMMFWYRQQPGQSLTLIATANQGSEATYESGFVIDKFPISRPNLTFSTLTVSNMSPEDSSIYLCSAQTGSKNIQYFGAGTRLSVL.

The rearrangement joins TRBV29-1 to TRBJ2-5, with D unresolved. The J call could be wrong; TRBJ2-7 is a better fit for the DNA end. Germline V gives CDR1 SQVTM, CDR2 ANQGSEA. The CDR3 is made up of 14 amino acids. The CDR3 spells CSVDFSPSSYEQYF. In nucleotides, the CDR3 is TGCAGCGTTGACTTTAGTCCGAGCTCCTACGAGCAGTACTTC.

The chain uses TRBV2 and TRBJ2-7; 10 bases fit TRBD2. Germline loops: CDR1 SNHLY, CDR2 FYNNEI. With V trimmed by 11 bases and J by 1 base, 5 bases remained unmatched. The CDR3 runs to 13 residues. The CDR3 protein is CAGQAGGSYEQYF. The CDR3 DNA reads as TGTGCCGGACAAGCGGGGGGGTCCTACGAGCAGTACTTC.

The V call is TRBV7-8, the J call TRBJ2-7; unclear D gene. Germline values: CDR1 SGHVS, CDR2 FQNEAQ. CDR3 size: 12 residues. V lost 4 bases and J lost 6, with 10 bases in between. CDR3 DNA sequence: TGTGCCAGCAGCTCCACCTCGGGCGAGCAGTACTTC. Encoded protein: CASSSTSGEQYF.

The chain couples TRBV25-1 to TRBJ2-7; D is unclear. V lost 2 bases and J 5 bases, leaving 7 bases between the germline ends. The CDR3 extends over 12 amino acids. Looked up from germline, CDR1 is MGHDK and CDR2 is SYGVNS. Here the CDR3 reads CASSEVRNEQYF. The CDR3 DNA sequence: TGTGCCAGCAGTGAAGTACGGAACGAGCAGTACTTC.

The V gene is TRBV18, the J gene TRBJ2-7; 9 bases are shared with TRBD1. This CDR3 comprises 14 residues. Unmatched junction bases numbered 5, after V lost 3 bases and J lost 5 bases. CDR1 and CDR2 (germline): KGHSH, LQKENI. The CDR3: CASSPTGQGNEQYF. The DNA for the CDR3 is TGTGCCAGCTCACCCACGGGACAGGGAAACGAGCAGTACTTC.

This chain joins TRBV7-2 and TRBJ2-5; TRBD2 matches at 9 bases. Germline CDR1 reads SGHTA; CDR2 reads FQGNSA. V dropped 3 bases and J dropped 5; count of bases not matched to a gene: 7. This CDR3 is built from 15 residues. This CDR3 reads CASSFGSLAGETQYF. CDR3 coding DNA: TGTGCCAGCAGCTTCGGTTCACTAGCGGGCGAGACCCAGTACTTC.

This clone was observed once. The rearrangement links TRBV4-3 to TRBJ2-4; TRBD2 matches 8 bases. Germline V CDR1 and CDR2: LGHNA, YSLEER. This CDR3 has 17 residues. After removal of 0 bases from V and 4 bases from J, the junction contained 8 bases not matched to a gene. The CDR3 is CASSQDYSGLVKNIQYF. The DNA for the CDR3 is TGCGCCAGCAGCCAAGATTATTCGGGACTAGTAAAAAACATTCAGTACTTC.

The chain joins TRBV11-2 to TRBJ1-2; possible D gene TRBD1, 5 bases. Trimming removed 1 base from V and 8 bases from J, with 14 bases in between. Germline V gives CDR1 SGHAT, CDR2 FQNNGV. This CDR3 spans 14 amino acids. The CDR3 spells CASSLAGSLWGYTF. CDR3 in DNA: TGTGCCAGCAGCTTAGCAGGGTCCTTATGGGGCTACACCTTC.

The CDR3 protein is CASSLTDMYNEQFF. Here the CDR3 DNA reads TGCGCCAGCAGCTTGACGGACATGTACAATGAGCAGTTCTTC. The V gene is TRBV5-1, the J gene TRBJ2-1, with D maybe TRBD1 (5 bases). CDR3 length: 14 residues. Germline CDR1 SGHRS, CDR2 YFSETQ. V shed 1 base and J shed 4 bases, with 9 bases lying between them.

The chain joins TRBV28 to TRBJ2-4; D is tentatively TRBD1 or TRBD2 (6 bases each). Per germline, CDR1 MDHEN and CDR2 SYDVKM. V was trimmed by 4 bases and J by 0 bases, leaving 25 bases between them. The CDR3 covers 20 residues. CDR3 nucleotide sequence: TGTGCCAGCAGTTACGTAGTTGTGGCAGGGGTGCGGGGAGCCAAAAACATTCAGTACTTC. This codes for CASSYVVVAGVRGAKNIQYF.